This T cell receptor beta chain was identified during a study of blood T cell repertoires in COVID-19. CDR1 and CDR2 (germline): SGHTA, FQGNSA. The junction had 3 bases not matched to a gene; V was cut back by 0 bases and J by 4 bases. The CDR3 is made up of 15 amino acids. On this clone: The identical CDR3 is also encoded by other nucleotide sequences in the sample.

Clones were sequenced by immunoSEQ multiplex PCR, and TCRdb holds only the in-frame ones, with some missing. The repertoire consists of 250,000 or so clones, with approximately 86% occurring once and the leading ten covering approximately 2.4%. The sequenced material came from PBMCs or T cells enriched from blood (not recorded which). V and J are TRBV7-2 and TRBJ2-1, with 7 bases that match TRBD2. The TCR sequence derives from a woman under 30 who had recovered from COVID-19. CDR3 coding DNA: TGTGCCAGCAGCTTAGCGGGGGGGATTTACAATGAGCAGTTCTTC. It encodes CASSLAGGIYNEQFF.